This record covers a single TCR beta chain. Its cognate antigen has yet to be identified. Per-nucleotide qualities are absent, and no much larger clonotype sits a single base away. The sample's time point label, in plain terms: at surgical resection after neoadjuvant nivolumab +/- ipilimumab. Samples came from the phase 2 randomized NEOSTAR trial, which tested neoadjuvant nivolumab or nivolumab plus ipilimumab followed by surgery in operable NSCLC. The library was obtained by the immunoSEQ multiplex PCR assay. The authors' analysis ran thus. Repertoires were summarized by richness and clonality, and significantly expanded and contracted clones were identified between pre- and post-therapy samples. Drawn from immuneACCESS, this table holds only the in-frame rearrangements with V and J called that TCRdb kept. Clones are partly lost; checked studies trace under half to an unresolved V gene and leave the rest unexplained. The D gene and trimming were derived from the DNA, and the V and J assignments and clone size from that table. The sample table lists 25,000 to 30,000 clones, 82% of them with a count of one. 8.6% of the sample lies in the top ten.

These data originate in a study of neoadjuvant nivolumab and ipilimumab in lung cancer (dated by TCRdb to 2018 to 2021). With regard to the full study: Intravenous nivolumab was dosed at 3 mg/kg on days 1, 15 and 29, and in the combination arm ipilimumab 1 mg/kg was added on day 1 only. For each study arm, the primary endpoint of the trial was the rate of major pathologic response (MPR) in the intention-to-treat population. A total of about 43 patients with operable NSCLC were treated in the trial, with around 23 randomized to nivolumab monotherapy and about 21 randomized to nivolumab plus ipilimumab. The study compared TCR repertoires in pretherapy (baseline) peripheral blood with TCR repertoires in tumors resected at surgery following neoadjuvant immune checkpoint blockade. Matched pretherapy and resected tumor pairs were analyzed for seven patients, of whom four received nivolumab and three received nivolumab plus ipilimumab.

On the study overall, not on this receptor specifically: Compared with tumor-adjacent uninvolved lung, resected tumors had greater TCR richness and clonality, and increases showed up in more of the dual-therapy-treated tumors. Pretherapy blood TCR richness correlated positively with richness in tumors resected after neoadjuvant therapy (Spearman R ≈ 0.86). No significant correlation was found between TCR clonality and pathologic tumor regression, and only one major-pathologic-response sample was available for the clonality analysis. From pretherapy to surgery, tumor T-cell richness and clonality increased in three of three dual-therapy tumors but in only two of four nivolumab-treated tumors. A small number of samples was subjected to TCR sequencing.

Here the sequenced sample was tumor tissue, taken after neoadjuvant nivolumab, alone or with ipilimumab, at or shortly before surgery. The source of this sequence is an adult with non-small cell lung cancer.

The CDR3 region: CASSLQGAETDTQYF. The bases read TGCGCCAGCAGCCTTCAGGGGGCGGAAACAGATACGCAGTATTTT. Here the chain combines TRBV5-1 and TRBJ2-3, with TRBD1 identical over 8 junction bases. Looking up the germline V gene yields CDR1 SGHRS and CDR2 YFSETQ. Trimming takes 4 bases off V and 3 bases off J; junction bases not matched to a gene: 7. Its CDR3 holds 15 amino acids, cysteine through phenylalanine. Only CDR3 DNA remains: 45 bases, in frame from the first base.